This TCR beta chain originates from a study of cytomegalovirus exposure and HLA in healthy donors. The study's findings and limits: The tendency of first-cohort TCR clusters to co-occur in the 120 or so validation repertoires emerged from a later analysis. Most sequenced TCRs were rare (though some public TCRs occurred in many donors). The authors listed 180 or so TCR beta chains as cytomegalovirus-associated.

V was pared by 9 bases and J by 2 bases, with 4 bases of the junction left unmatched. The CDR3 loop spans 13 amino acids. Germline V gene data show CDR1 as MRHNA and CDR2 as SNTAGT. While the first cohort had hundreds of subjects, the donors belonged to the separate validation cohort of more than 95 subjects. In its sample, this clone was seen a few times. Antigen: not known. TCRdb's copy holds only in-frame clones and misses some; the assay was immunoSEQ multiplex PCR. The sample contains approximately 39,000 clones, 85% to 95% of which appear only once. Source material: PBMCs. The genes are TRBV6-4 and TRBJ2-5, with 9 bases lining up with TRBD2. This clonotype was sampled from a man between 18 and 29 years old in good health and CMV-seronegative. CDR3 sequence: CASLAGRQETQYF. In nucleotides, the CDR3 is TGTGCCAGTCTAGCGGGGAGACAAGAGACCCAGTACTTC.